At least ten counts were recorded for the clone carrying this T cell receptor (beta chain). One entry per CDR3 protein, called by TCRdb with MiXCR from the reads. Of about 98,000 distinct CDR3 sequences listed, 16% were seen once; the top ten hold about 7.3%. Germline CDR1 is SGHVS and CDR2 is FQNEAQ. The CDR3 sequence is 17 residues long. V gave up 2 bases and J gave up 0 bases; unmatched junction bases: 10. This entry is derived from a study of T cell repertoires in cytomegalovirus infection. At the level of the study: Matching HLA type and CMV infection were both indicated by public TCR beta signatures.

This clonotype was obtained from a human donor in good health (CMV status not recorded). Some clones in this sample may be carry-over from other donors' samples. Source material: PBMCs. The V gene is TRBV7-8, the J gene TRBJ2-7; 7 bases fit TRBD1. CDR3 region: CASSLSPQGRYSYEQYF. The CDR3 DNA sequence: TGTGCCAGCAGCTTATCCCCACAGGGGCGTTACTCCTACGAGCAGTACTTC.